The clone carrying this T cell receptor beta chain was seen just once. Its specificity is not known. The Oncomine TCR Beta short-read assay sequenced DNA from cultured CD4+ T cells. TCRdb re-analysed the PCR reads in MiXCR, keeping a single row per CDR3 protein. The data hold about 14,000 distinct CDR3 sequences, with roughly 58% observed a single time. Described treatment: roughly 11-day PBMC culture with coronavirus spike peptide pools or control peptides (ViraFEST assay). These data are taken from a study of vaccination and CD4 T cells after COVID-19. Across the whole study: Sampling that followed vaccination took place a median roughly 69 days after dose two, within a range of 14 to 241.

Trimming stripped 2 bases from V and 1 base from J, with 11 bases between. Germline V gives CDR1 KGHDR, CDR2 SFDVKD. This CDR3 is 16 amino acids long. The V gene is TRBV24-1, the J gene TRBJ1-5, with D possibly being TRBD1 (5 bases). The origin of this receptor is a human donor with COVID-19. Sequencing was performed on cultured CD4+ T cells from blood, taken after SARS-CoV-2 vaccination. The CDR3 here is CATSDSGEGSNQPQHF. CDR3 DNA: TGTGCCACCAGTGATTCAGGCGAGGGGAGCAATCAGCCCCAGCATTTT.